This TCR beta chain was documented in a study of cytomegalovirus exposure and HLA in healthy donors. On the study more broadly: HLA-typed donors were the source of about 85 million unique TCRs held in an early data release. General study findings and limits: Reports described diagnosis of cytomegalovirus status by the classifier as highly specific and sensitive.

On this clone itself: Its antigen is unidentified.

In germline, CDR1 is MDHEN, CDR2 SYDVKM. The CDR3 runs 13 residues. V shed 7 bases and J shed 3 bases, with 12 bases lying between them. In the PCR, 60 Vbeta and 13 Jbeta primers were used. Here immunoSEQ multiplex PCR was the method, and the copy in TCRdb shows in-frame clones only, minus some. The data hold about 150,000 clones, with about 74% observed a single time. The chain carries TRBV28 and TRBJ1-2; maybe TRBD1 (5 bases). The specimen sequenced was PBMCs. The sequence was collected from a woman in her thirties or forties in good health and CMV-seronegative. The CDR3 nucleotides are TGTGCCAGCATGGAACAGGCCGACTATGGCTACACCTTC. Encoded protein: CASMEQADYGYTF.